This T cell receptor (beta chain) was sequenced for a study of blood T cell repertoires in COVID-19. Whole-study context: Both acute and convalescent COVID-19 samples were obtained from the United States, Italy and Spain. From T cells, B-cell-depleted T cells, or PBMCs came the material, which was cDNA or gDNA.

Original analysis: Researchers report that nucleated cell counts were estimated from reference gene primer amplification. Only in-frame clones appear in the TCRdb table, and some are missing; sequencing was by immunoSEQ multiplex PCR. That table is the source of V, J and clone size, and D and trimming were worked out from the DNA. There are 140,000 or so clones in the sample; 80% occur only once, and 3.5% to 4% lies in the top ten. The sequenced material came from peripheral blood. The clonotype originates from a man between 65 and 85 years old who had recovered from COVID-19.

CDR3 residues: CASSPNRGLGTDTQYF. In DNA form, the CDR3 reads TGTGCCAGCAGTCCAAACAGGGGGCTGGGGACAGATACGCAGTATTTT. V gene TRBV28 combines with J gene TRBJ2-3, with 9 bases aligning to TRBD1. This CDR3 region has 16 residues. J lost 3 bases, V lost 5 bases, and 9 bases had no gene match. Germline V gene sequence: CDR1 MDHEN, CDR2 SYDVKM.